This T cell receptor beta chain was observed in a study of T cells after yellow fever vaccination. Overall study findings and caveats: The CD4 and CD8 compartments had a small share of their clonotypes in common. Though weaker, the secondary response peaked faster, on day 5 versus 15. The presence of abundant clonotypes contaminating from the bulk population was possible in FACS-sorted repertoires.

TCRdb re-derived calls from the 5' RACE reads in MiXCR, one entry per CDR3 protein. The sample has about 63,000 distinct CDR3 sequences; approximately 7% are singletons. As regards this clonotype: Its specificity is not known.

Trimming took 3 bases from V and 4 from J, leaving 20 bases between them. In germline, CDR1 is LGHNA, CDR2 YNFKEQ. The CDR3 covers 17 residues. The chain uses TRBV4-2 and TRBJ2-3; D perhaps matches TRBD2 (5 bases). This TCR was recovered from a man aged 30-40 years who received the YFV17D yellow fever vaccine. The sequencing used CD8+ T cells sorted from PBMCs, collected 15 days after the yellow fever booster vaccination. CDR3 nucleotides: TGTGCCAGCAGCCACGCGAATCGCGGCACCGGGGCAGATACGCAGTATTTT. Its protein is CASSHANRGTGADTQYF.